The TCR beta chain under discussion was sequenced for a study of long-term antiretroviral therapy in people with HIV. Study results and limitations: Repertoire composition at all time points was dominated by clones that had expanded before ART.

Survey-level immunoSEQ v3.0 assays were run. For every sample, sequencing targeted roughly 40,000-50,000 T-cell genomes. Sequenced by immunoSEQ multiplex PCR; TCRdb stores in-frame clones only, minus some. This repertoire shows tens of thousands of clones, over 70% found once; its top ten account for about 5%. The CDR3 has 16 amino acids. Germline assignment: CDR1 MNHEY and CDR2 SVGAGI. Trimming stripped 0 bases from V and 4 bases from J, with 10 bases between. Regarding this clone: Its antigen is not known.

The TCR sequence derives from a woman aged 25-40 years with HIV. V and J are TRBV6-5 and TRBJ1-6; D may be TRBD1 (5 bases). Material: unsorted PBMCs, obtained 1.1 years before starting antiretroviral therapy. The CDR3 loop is CASSYSRGHYNSPLHF. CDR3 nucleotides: TGTGCCAGCAGTTACTCGAGAGGACATTATAATTCACCCCTCCACTTT.